These 14 T cell receptor beta chains were all obtained from the same sample, sequenced in a study of cytomegalovirus exposure and HLA in healthy donors. The primer mix had 60 Vbeta and 13 Jbeta primers. The method was immunoSEQ multiplex PCR; TCRdb's version includes in-frame clones alone and lacks a portion of them. This sample has around 100,000 clones, with roughly 80% found just once. Specimen: PBMCs. The receptors were gathered from a middle-aged man in good health and CMV-seronegative.

The chain couples TRBV4-1 to TRBJ1-6; maybe TRBD1 (6 bases). From germline, CDR1 is MGHRA and CDR2 YSYEKL. The CDR3 has 12 residues. The V gene lost 8 bases and the J gene lost 9 bases, with 11 bases spanning the gap. The CDR3 coding sequence is TGCGCCAGCGGGGGCCTGGGTTCACCCCTCCACTTT. Encoded protein: CASGGLGSPLHF.

The chain recombines TRBV7-9 with TRBJ1-2; 10 bases fit TRBD1. This CDR3 has 16 amino acids. V was clipped by 4 bases and J by 8 bases; unmatched bases: 13. The germline V gene encodes CDR1 SEHNR and CDR2 FQNEAQ (reference sequence). CDR3 sequence reads: CASSYTGTGEGVGYTF. CDR3 in DNA: TGTGCCAGCAGCTATACCGGGACAGGGGAAGGGGTAGGCTACACCTTC.

The chain employs TRBV19 and TRBJ1-2; 7 nucleotides agree with TRBD1. The CDR3 length is 12 residues. Germline V gives CDR1 LNHDA, CDR2 SQIVND (reference sequence). V lost 8 bases, J lost 3 bases, and 3 bases stayed unmatched. In DNA form, the CDR3 reads TGTGCCAGTGGGGACAGAGACTATGGCTACACCTTC. Protein product: CASGDRDYGYTF.

This chain uses TRBV7-6 with TRBJ2-1, with D tentatively TRBD1 (5 bases). From germline, CDR1 is SGHVS and CDR2 FNYEAQ. The CDR3 loop spans 15 amino acids. The V end was cut by 1 base, the J end by 6 bases, with 13 bases between. The CDR3 DNA is TGTGCCAGCAGCTTAGTCAGGGCACCCTCCAATGAGCAGTTCTTC. It codes for CASSLVRAPSNEQFF.

This clone was counted only a few times. This sequence joins TRBV5-1 and TRBJ2-5; possibly TRBD2 for D (6 bases). V was shortened by 5 bases and J by 1 base, with 12 bases between the two germline ends. The CDR3 sequence is 14 residues long. Germline lookup yields CDR1 SGHRS and CDR2 YFSETQ. Here the CDR3 DNA reads TGCGCCAGCAGATCGGACGGGGGCCAAGAGACCCAGTACTTC. This gives the protein CASRSDGGQETQYF.

This clone was observed a single time. This chain uses TRBV18 with TRBJ1-5; D not certain. From germline, CDR1 is KGHSH and CDR2 LQKENI. CDR3 length: 15 residues. V was clipped by 4 bases and J by 4 bases, with 14 bases between them. This CDR3 reads CASSLGSGGNQPQHF. Written as DNA, the CDR3 is TGTGCCAGCTCACTAGGGTCAGGCGGGAATCAGCCCCAGCATTTT.

The V and J genes are TRBV5-1 and TRBJ1-2; TRBD1 matches 9 bases. The CDR3 has 15 amino acids. The ends lost 4 bases at V and 4 bases at J; junction bases unmatched: 8. Germline loops: CDR1 SGHRS, CDR2 YFSETQ. This CDR3 reads CASSPAPTGGYGYTF. Written as DNA, the CDR3 is TGCGCCAGCAGCCCAGCCCCGACAGGGGGCTATGGCTACACCTTC.

The chain recombines TRBV4-2 with TRBJ2-1; D is perhaps TRBD2 (7 bases). V lost 1 base, J lost 7 bases, and 14 bases lay in between. From germline, CDR1 is LGHNA and CDR2 YNFKEQ. The CDR3 is 15 residues long. The CDR3 is CASSQVGGAGNEQFF. The CDR3 nucleotides read TGTGCCAGCAGCCAAGTGGGGGGGGCCGGGAATGAGCAGTTCTTC.

This clone was found a few times. This rearrangement joins TRBV5-1 to TRBJ2-7; possibly TRBD2 for D (6 bases). Germline V gives CDR1 SGHRS, CDR2 YFSETQ. The CDR3 runs 15 residues. Between the trimmed V and J ends, which lost 4 bases and 4 bases, there was a span of 18 bases. The CDR3 bases are TGCGCCAGCAGCCCCTCAACCGGGGGTCAGTACGAGCAGTACGTC. This gives the protein CASSPSTGGQYEQYV.

The genes are TRBV6-5 and TRBJ2-3; D remains unclear. Germline assignment: CDR1 MNHEY and CDR2 SVGAGI. V lost 2 bases, J lost 4 bases, and 13 bases lay in between. The CDR3 length is 15 residues. The CDR3: CASSYVRSSADTQYF. As DNA, the CDR3 is TGTGCCAGCAGTTACGTCCGGTCATCGGCAGATACGCAGTATTTT.

The chain carries TRBV12-5 and TRBJ2-1; 9 bases fit TRBD1. Germline-derived CDR1 and CDR2 are LGHNT and FRNRAP. With 4 bases clipped from V and 5 bases from J, the junction kept 12 bases outside the gene matches. CDR3 length: 17 amino acids. The CDR3 is CASGSTGQGSDHNEQFF. CDR3 sequence (DNA): TGTGCTAGTGGTTCGACCGGACAGGGGTCTGACCACAATGAGCAGTTCTTC.

This clone turned up a few times. The chain links TRBV10-2 to TRBJ2-7; 7 nucleotides match TRBD2. The CDR3 is made up of 13 amino acids. CDR1 and CDR2 from the germline V gene are WSHSY and SAAADI. V shed 5 bases and J 2 bases; nucleotides not matched to a gene: 3. CDR3 bases: TGCGCCAGCAGTCGAGGACTAGCCTACGAGCAGTACTTC. Protein: CASSRGLAYEQYF.

The V and J genes are TRBV5-1 and TRBJ1-5; unclear D gene. Deletions cut 0 bases from V and 7 bases from J, with 17 bases between. The V gene's germline CDR1 is SGHRS and CDR2 YFSETQ. This CDR3 comprises 16 residues. The DNA of the CDR3 is TGCGCCAGCAGCTTGGAACCCACCTTCGCAGGCCAGCCCCAGCATTTT. Encoded protein: CASSLEPTFAGQPQHF.

The CDR3: CAWNEGEGETQYF. The CDR3 coding sequence is TGTGCCTGGAATGAAGGGGAAGGGGAGACCCAGTACTTC. The rearrangement uses TRBV30 and TRBJ2-5, with D maybe TRBD1 (5 bases). V was clipped by 4 bases and J by 5 bases, with 14 bases between them. Germline values: CDR1 GTSNPN, CDR2 SVGIG (reference sequence). The CDR3 extends over 13 amino acids.